One T cell receptor (beta chain) is described in this entry. Here immunoSEQ multiplex PCR was the method, and the copy in TCRdb shows in-frame clones only, minus some. This table holds 90,000 to 100,000 clones, roughly four fifths found once. This specimen belongs to a study of control samples from healthy donors and cancer patients. Germline V lookup: CDR1 MGHRA, CDR2 YSYEKL. This CDR3 has 13 amino acids. Deletions cut 0 bases from V and 10 bases from J, with 10 bases between. What was sequenced was blood. The rearrangement joins TRBV4-1 to TRBJ2-1, with D tentatively TRBD1 (5 bases). This receptor was taken from a man aged 60 to 75 in good health. The CDR3: CASSQEGLGEQFF. The DNA of the CDR3 is TGCGCCAGCAGCCAAGAGGGGCTGGGAGAGCAGTTCTTC.